Listed below are T cell receptor beta chains from one sample, sequenced in a study of OX40 agonist ivuxolimab in advanced cancers. Clones were sequenced by immunoSEQ multiplex PCR, and TCRdb holds only the in-frame ones, with some missing. The top ten hold roughly 2% of the sample, which has about 65,000 clones, about nine tenths seen once. The sample was CD4+ or CD8+ T cells sorted from blood, taken in a trial of the OX40 agonist ivuxolimab. All receptors come from an adult with an advanced solid tumor such as melanoma, head and neck, liver or kidney cancer. Both conserved end residues are part of each CDR3. Fields, in order: clone size, CDR3 length, V gene, D gene, J gene, CDR3 DNA, CDR3 protein. The D gene is left open where the match is weak. A row's size may be missing; if present it is once, few, many or a size class.

clone size: NA; CDR3 length: 13; V gene: TRBV7-2; D gene: NA; J gene: TRBJ2-5; CDR3 DNA: TGTGCCAGCAGCTTAGGGGTCCAAGAGACCCAGTACTTC; CDR3 protein: CASSLGVQETQYF
clone size: NA; CDR3 length: 18; V gene: TRBV10-3; D gene: NA; J gene: TRBJ2-3; CDR3 DNA: TGTGCCATCAGTGAGCCGGGGATTAGCGGAACTAGCACAGATACGCAGTATTTT; CDR3 protein: CAISEPGISGTSTDTQYF
clone size: NA; CDR3 length: 15; V gene: TRBV2; D gene: NA; J gene: TRBJ2-1; CDR3 DNA: TGTGCCAGCAGTGAACTTCAGGGCGGCTACAATGAGCAGTTCTTC; CDR3 protein: CASSELQGGYNEQFF
clone size: NA; CDR3 length: 13; V gene: TRBV28; D gene: NA; J gene: TRBJ1-2; CDR3 DNA: TGTGCCAGCAGTCGCGGGGACAACTATGGCTACACCTTC; CDR3 protein: CASSRGDNYGYTF
clone size: NA; CDR3 length: 15; V gene: TRBV5-1; D gene: TRBD1; J gene: TRBJ1-2; CDR3 DNA: TGCGCCAGCAGCTCGACAGGGGCCCGGCCGAGGGGCTACACCTTC; CDR3 protein: CASSSTGARPRGYTF
clone size: NA; CDR3 length: 17; V gene: TRBV7-3; D gene: TRBD1; J gene: TRBJ2-3; CDR3 DNA: TGTGCCAGCAGCTTAGGGTCACAGGGGCCTAGCACAGATACGCAGTATTTT; CDR3 protein: CASSLGSQGPSTDTQYF
clone size: NA; CDR3 length: 13; V gene: TRBV6-1; D gene: NA; J gene: TRBJ2-7; CDR3 DNA: TGTGCCAGCGGGGAAGGGGTGGACTACGAGCAGTACTTC; CDR3 protein: CASGEGVDYEQYF
clone size: once; CDR3 length: 13; V gene: TRBV15; D gene: NA; J gene: TRBJ2-7; CDR3 DNA: TGTGCCACCAGCAGAGATCGTGTTTTTGTGCAGTACTTC; CDR3 protein: CATSRDRVFVQYF
clone size: NA; CDR3 length: 14; V gene: TRBV18; D gene: NA; J gene: TRBJ2-2; CDR3 DNA: TGTGCCAGCTCACCTCAGGTTAACACCGGGGAGCTGTTTTTT; CDR3 protein: CASSPQVNTGELFF
clone size: NA; CDR3 length: 14; V gene: TRBV4-1; D gene: NA; J gene: TRBJ1-2; CDR3 DNA: TGCGCCAGCAGCCAAGGGGACGGTGGCTATGGCTACACCTTC; CDR3 protein: CASSQGDGGYGYTF
clone size: NA; CDR3 length: 15; V gene: TRBV7-3; D gene: TRBD1; J gene: TRBJ2-7; CDR3 DNA: TGTGCCAGCAGCCTGGGACAGGGTCTTTCCTACGAGCAGTACTTC; CDR3 protein: CASSLGQGLSYEQYF
clone size: NA; CDR3 length: 13; V gene: TRBV28; D gene: NA; J gene: TRBJ1-3; CDR3 DNA: TGTGCCAGCAGTCTGGGCCCTGGAAACACCATATATTTT; CDR3 protein: CASSLGPGNTIYF
clone size: NA; CDR3 length: 18; V gene: TRBV5-1; D gene: NA; J gene: TRBJ2-1; CDR3 DNA: TGCGCCAGCAGCTTTCCCACCGACCCGGGACACGAATACAATGAGCAGTTCTTC; CDR3 protein: CASSFPTDPGHEYNEQFF
clone size: NA; CDR3 length: 20; V gene: TRBV21-1; D gene: NA; J gene: TRBJ1-2; CDR3 DNA: TGTGCCAGCAGCAAAGAGGGTAAAGGAACAGGGCGATGGTGGGTCTATGGCTACACCTTC; CDR3 protein: CASSKEGKGTGRWWVYGYTF
clone size: NA; CDR3 length: 14; V gene: TRBV10-3; D gene: NA; J gene: TRBJ2-1; CDR3 DNA: TGTGCCATCGGAGCCCAACCCCTCTACAATGAGCAGTTCTTC; CDR3 protein: CAIGAQPLYNEQFF
clone size: NA; CDR3 length: 15; V gene: TRBV11-2; D gene: NA; J gene: TRBJ1-2; CDR3 DNA: TGTGCCAGCAGCATATCCGGGACTCTAAAGGGGGGCTACACCTTC; CDR3 protein: CASSISGTLKGGYTF
clone size: NA; CDR3 length: 15; V gene: TRBV25-1; D gene: TRBD2; J gene: TRBJ2-5; CDR3 DNA: TGTGCCAGCAGTGAGCTGGGAGCGGGAGAGGAGACCCAGTACTTC; CDR3 protein: CASSELGAGEETQYF
clone size: NA; CDR3 length: 14; V gene: TRBV5-1; D gene: NA; J gene: TRBJ2-7; CDR3 DNA: TGCGCCAGCAGCTTCAGGGGGGAGGCCTACGAGCAGTACTTC; CDR3 protein: CASSFRGEAYEQYF
clone size: NA; CDR3 length: 14; V gene: TRBV30; D gene: NA; J gene: TRBJ1-1; CDR3 DNA: TGTGCCTGGAGTGTTACGCGGCGGGACACTGAAGCTTTCTTT; CDR3 protein: CAWSVTRRDTEAFF
clone size: NA; CDR3 length: 14; V gene: TRBV21-1; D gene: NA; J gene: TRBJ2-1; CDR3 DNA: TGTGCCAGCAGCAAAGATAGGCTGGATCATGAGCAGTTCTTC; CDR3 protein: CASSKDRLDHEQFF
clone size: NA; CDR3 length: 15; V gene: TRBV7-8; D gene: NA; J gene: TRBJ2-2; CDR3 DNA: TGTGCCAGCAGCATGTCGACAGGGAACACCGGGGAGCTGTTTTTT; CDR3 protein: CASSMSTGNTGELFF
clone size: NA; CDR3 length: 14; V gene: TRBV19; D gene: NA; J gene: TRBJ1-5; CDR3 DNA: TGTGCCAGTGGTACGTCGGGGAGCTATCAGCCCCAGCATTTT; CDR3 protein: CASGTSGSYQPQHF
clone size: NA; CDR3 length: 13; V gene: TRBV30; D gene: NA; J gene: TRBJ2-5; CDR3 DNA: TGTGCCTGGAGTGTAGGGCTCCAAGAGACCCAGTACTTC; CDR3 protein: CAWSVGLQETQYF
clone size: NA; CDR3 length: 13; V gene: TRBV29-1; D gene: NA; J gene: TRBJ1-1; CDR3 DNA: TGCAGCGTTGAGAGGCCCCTGAACACTGAAGCTTTCTTT; CDR3 protein: CSVERPLNTEAFF
clone size: once; CDR3 length: 16; V gene: TRBV28; D gene: NA; J gene: TRBJ2-7; CDR3 DNA: TGTGCCAGCAGTTTACCGAGTAGGGGGTTGCCTTACGAGCAGTACTTC; CDR3 protein: CASSLPSRGLPYEQYF
clone size: NA; CDR3 length: 14; V gene: TRBV28; D gene: TRBD1; J gene: TRBJ1-2; CDR3 DNA: TGTGCCAGCAGTCCCACAGGGGGCAGTTATGGCTACACCTTC; CDR3 protein: CASSPTGGSYGYTF
clone size: once; CDR3 length: 14; V gene: TRBV30; D gene: NA; J gene: TRBJ1-1; CDR3 DNA: TGTGCCTGGAGAGACAGCCTCATGAACACTGAAGCTTTCTTT; CDR3 protein: CAWRDSLMNTEAFF
clone size: NA; CDR3 length: 15; V gene: TRBV5-4; D gene: TRBD1; J gene: TRBJ2-1; CDR3 DNA: TGTGCCAGCAGCTTGCAACGGACAGGGGGAAATGAGCAGTTCTTC; CDR3 protein: CASSLQRTGGNEQFF
clone size: NA; CDR3 length: 17; V gene: TRBV9; D gene: NA; J gene: TRBJ1-3; CDR3 DNA: TGTGCCAGCAGCGTAGGAGGCGAAGGGTTCTCTGGAAACACCATATATTTT; CDR3 protein: CASSVGGEGFSGNTIYF
clone size: NA; CDR3 length: 11; V gene: TRBV28; D gene: NA; J gene: TRBJ2-7; CDR3 DNA: TGTGCCAGCAGTTTCCTCGGCGAGCAGTACTTC; CDR3 protein: CASSFLGEQYF
clone size: NA; CDR3 length: 16; V gene: TRBV29-1; D gene: NA; J gene: TRBJ2-7; CDR3 DNA: TGCAGCGTTGAAGAGTGCGAGGGTCTAACCGCCTACGAGCAGTACTTC; CDR3 protein: CSVEECEGLTAYEQYF